This TCR beta chain was identified during a study of T cells in Graves' hyperthyroidism and ophthalmopathy. Study-wide results and limits: Most thyroid clonotypes that were expanded above 0.001 also turned up in blood. Ophthalmopathy onset followed model prediction by a median approximately seven months. Stable hyperthyroidism was told apart from ophthalmopathy by a model built on 13 V-J features.

Germline-derived CDR1 and CDR2 are SGHNT and YENEEA. The CDR3 has 11 residues. Template material for amplifying TCR beta CDR3 regions consisted of RNA transcripts. The study used the HTBI primer set for a first-round RT-PCR of the TCR CDR3. TCRdb re-called the multiplex PCR reads with MiXCR, one entry per CDR3 protein. Seen here are approximately 400,000 distinct CDR3 sequences, roughly 15% observed once, and the top ten hold about 19%. This clonotype was observed once. Its antigen remains unidentified. Mismatch with germline at one junction end may stem from a read error. The sequencing input was blood. This receptor was obtained from a woman younger than 45 with Graves' ophthalmopathy. The chain combines TRBV11-3 with TRBJ2-2; maybe TRBD2 (6 bases). CDR3 region: CASTSTGGLFF. CDR3 bases: TGTGCCAGCACCTCCACCGGGGGGCTGTTTTTT.